This TCR beta chain is drawn from a study of blood T cell repertoires in COVID-19. For the study at large: Whether acute or convalescent, the COVID-19 samples came from the United States, Italy and Spain. The analysed material was cDNA or gDNA that came from T cells, B-cell-depleted T cells, or PBMCs.

The table lists this clone with a few counts. Some clones are missing from TCRdb's copy, which holds only in-frame ones; the method was immunoSEQ multiplex PCR. Of roughly 69,000 clones in the sample, 87% were seen once. The length of the CDR3 is 15 residues. Germline CDR1 reads SGDLS; CDR2 reads YYNGEE. V was pared by 3 bases and J by 2 bases, with 12 bases between. This chain links TRBV9 with TRBJ1-5; tentatively, D is TRBD1 (6 bases). This clonotype originated in a man aged 45 to 65 with active COVID-19. Sample: peripheral blood. The CDR3 here is CASSERGWGNQPQHF. The CDR3 bases are TGTGCCAGCAGCGAGAGGGGGTGGGGCAATCAGCCCCAGCATTTT.